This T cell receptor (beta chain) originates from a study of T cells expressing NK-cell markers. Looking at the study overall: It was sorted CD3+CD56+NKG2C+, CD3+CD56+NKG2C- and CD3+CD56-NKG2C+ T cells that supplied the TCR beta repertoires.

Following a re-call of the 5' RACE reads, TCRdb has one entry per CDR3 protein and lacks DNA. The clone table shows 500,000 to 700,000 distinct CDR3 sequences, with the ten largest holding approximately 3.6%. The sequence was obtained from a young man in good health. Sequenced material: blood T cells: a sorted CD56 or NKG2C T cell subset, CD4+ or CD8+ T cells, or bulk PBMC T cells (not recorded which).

CDR3 in amino acids: CASSDEGRRTGELFF. The V and J genes are TRBV2 and TRBJ2-2; no DNA is available, so the TRBD1 call from TCRdb remains unchecked. Germline V CDR1 and CDR2: SNHLY, FYNNEI. The CDR3 is made up of 15 amino acids. Full variable domain (missing parts from reference TRBV2 and TRBJ2-2): EPEVTQTPSHQVTQMGQEVILRCVPISNHLYFYWYRQILGQKVEFLVSFYNNEISEKSEIFDDQFSVERPDGSNFTLKIRSTKLEDSAMYFCASSDEGRRTGELFFGEGSRLTVL.